A single sample is the source of the 10 T cell receptor beta chains below, sequenced in a study of human T cells and chemical hapten exposure. MiXCR, run by TCRdb on the RACE reads, gives a single entry per CDR3 protein. The repertoire has roughly 100,000 distinct CDR3 sequences, 10% to 15% of them found once; the top ten carry around 1.5%. Time point described: pre-sensitization, week 0. Treatment denoted: therapeutic diphenylcyclopropenone sensitization with weekly scalp DPC. Sequencing used whole blood, obtained in connection with sensitization to the hapten diphenylcyclopropenone (DPC). The receptors were gathered from a woman aged 45-65 years with alopecia areata. Some clones in this sample may be carry-over from other donors' samples.

This clonotype has only a few counts. The genes are TRBV6-2 or TRBV6-3 and TRBJ2-3, with 13 nucleotides matching TRBD2. The CDR3 extends over 22 amino acids. Unmatched junction bases numbered 23, after V lost 2 bases and J lost 6 bases. CDR1 and CDR2 from the germline V gene are MNHEY and SVGEGT. The CDR3 nucleotides read TGTGCCAGCAGTTACCCCCCCCCAGGACTAGCGGGGGAGACACAATTCTTCGATACGCAGTATTTT. Its translation is CASSYPPPGLAGETQFFDTQYF.

V and J are TRBV27 and TRBJ1-5; D is unresolved. Trimming cost V 7 bases and J 1 base, with 5 bases left between them. Germline CDR1 MNHEY, CDR2 SMNVEV (reference sequence). The CDR3 consists of 12 residues. Here the CDR3 DNA reads TGTGCCAGCATAAGGAGCAATCAGCCCCAGCATTTT. As protein: CASIRSNQPQHF.

This sequence joins TRBV4-2 and TRBJ2-1, with TRBD2 matching over 7 bases. CDR1 and CDR2 (germline): LGHNA, YNFKEQ. The CDR3 contains 15 residues. Germline trimming cut 1 base from V and 8 bases from J; bases unmatched to any gene: 8. The CDR3 nucleotides read TGTGCCAGCAGCCAAGGGTCAGCGGGGCGGGATGAGCAGTTCTTC. This translates into CASSQGSAGRDEQFF.

The chain is built from TRBV9 and TRBJ2-5; the D gene is possibly TRBD1 (6 bases). Germline lookup yields CDR1 SGDLS and CDR2 YYNGEE. The CDR3 extends over 15 amino acids. V dropped 0 bases and J dropped 5 bases, with 14 bases sitting between them. Written as DNA, the CDR3 is TGTGCCAGCAGCGTAGTATGGGGGCCGGACGAGACCCAGTACTTC. Encoded protein: CASSVVWGPDETQYF. The entire variable domain, with the rest obtained from reference TRBV9 and TRBJ2-5, is as follows: DSGVTQTPKHLITATGQRVTLRCSPRSGDLSVYWYQQSLDQGLQFLIQYYNGEERAKGNILERFSAQQFPDLHSELNLSSLELGDSALYFCASSVVWGPDETQYFGPGTRLLVL.

The chain couples TRBV18 to TRBJ2-7; D gene ambiguous. Trimming left V 0 bases short and J 4 bases short, with 13 bases between. The CDR3 runs 15 residues. The germline V gene encodes CDR1 KGHSH and CDR2 LQKENI. CDR3 DNA sequence: TGTGCCAGCTCACCACCGGGTGCCGGAGAATACGAGCAGTACTTC. This encodes CASSPPGAGEYEQYF.

This clonotype was counted only a few times. The rearrangement links TRBV5-1 to TRBJ2-5; possibly TRBD2 for D (6 bases). Trimming took 4 bases from V and 2 from J, leaving 12 bases between them. The V gene's germline CDR1 is SGHRS and CDR2 YFSETQ. There are 14 residues in the CDR3. In DNA form, the CDR3 reads TGCGCCAGCAGCAAGATGGGACTGCAAGAGACCCAGTACTTC. The encoded protein is CASSKMGLQETQYF.

The rearrangement links TRBV7-2 to TRBJ2-2; D ambiguous. V was cut by 3 bases and J by 8 bases, with 10 bases left in between. The CDR3 length is 13 residues. Germline V lookup: CDR1 SGHTA, CDR2 FQGNSA. The CDR3 DNA is TGTGCCAGCAGCTTTTCGGGCAGAGGGGAGCTGTTTTTT. Amino acid sequence: CASSFSGRGELFF.

This clonotype came up a few times. J is TRBJ2-5 and V is TRBV6-2 or TRBV6-3, with 9 positions matching TRBD2. The germline gives CDR1 MNHEY, CDR2 SVGEGT. The length of the CDR3 is 15 residues. V dropped 6 bases and J dropped 9; count of bases not matched to a gene: 14. CDR3: CASRLGLAGSQPQYF. CDR3 nucleotide sequence: TGTGCCAGCAGGCTCGGGCTAGCGGGGTCCCAACCCCAGTACTTC.

The chain carries TRBV7-6 and TRBJ2-7; D is undetermined. The germline CDR1 and CDR2 sequences are SGHVS and FNYEAQ. V was cut by 1 base and J by 6 bases, with 7 bases left in between. The CDR3 runs to 12 residues. The CDR3: CASSLVTGEQYF. The CDR3 DNA reads as TGTGCCAGCAGCTTAGTCACGGGCGAGCAGTACTTC.

This clonotype has ten or more counts. V and J are TRBV6-6 and TRBJ2-3; 10 nucleotides line up with TRBD2. CDR3 size: 17 residues. J gave up 4 bases and V 5 bases, and 12 bases lay outside the gene matches. Germline V CDR1 and CDR2: MNHNY, SVGAGI (reference sequence). CDR3 residues: CASSPYSPSGSADTQYF. CDR3 in DNA: TGTGCCAGCAGTCCATATAGCCCTAGCGGGAGCGCAGATACGCAGTATTTT.